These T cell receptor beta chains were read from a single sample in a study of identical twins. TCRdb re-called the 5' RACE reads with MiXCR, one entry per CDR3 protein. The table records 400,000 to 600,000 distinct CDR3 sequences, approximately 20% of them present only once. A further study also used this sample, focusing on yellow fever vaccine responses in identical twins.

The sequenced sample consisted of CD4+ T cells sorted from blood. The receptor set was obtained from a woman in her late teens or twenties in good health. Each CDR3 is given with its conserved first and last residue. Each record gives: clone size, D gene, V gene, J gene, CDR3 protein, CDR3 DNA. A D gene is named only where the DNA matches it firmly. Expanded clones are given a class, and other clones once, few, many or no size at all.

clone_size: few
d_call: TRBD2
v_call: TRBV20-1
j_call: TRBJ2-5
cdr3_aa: CSARDQLAGGRETQYF
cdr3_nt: TGCAGTGCTAGAGACCAACTAGCGGGGGGGCGGGAGACCCAGTACTTC

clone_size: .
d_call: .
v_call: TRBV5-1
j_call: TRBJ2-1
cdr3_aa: CASSLAPPSTGLHYNEQFF
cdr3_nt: TGCGCCAGCAGCTTGGCTCCCCCCTCGACAGGTCTCCACTACAATGAGCAGTTCTTC

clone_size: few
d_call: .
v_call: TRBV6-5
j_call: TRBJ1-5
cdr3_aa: CASSPSAGKWSNQPQHF
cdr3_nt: TGTGCCAGCAGTCCCTCGGCGGGTAAATGGAGCAATCAGCCCCAGCATTTT

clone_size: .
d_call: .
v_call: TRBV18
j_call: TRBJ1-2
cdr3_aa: CASSPDISANYGYTF
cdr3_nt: TGTGCCAGCTCACCAGACATTTCGGCTAACTATGGCTACACCTTC

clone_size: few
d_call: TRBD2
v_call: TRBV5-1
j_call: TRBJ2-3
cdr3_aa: CASSTSTGLEVTDTQYF
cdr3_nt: TGCGCCAGCAGCACCTCGACCGGACTAGAGGTGACAGATACGCAGTATTTT

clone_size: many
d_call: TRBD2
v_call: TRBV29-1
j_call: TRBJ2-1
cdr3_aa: CSVLSGRINEQFF
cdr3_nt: TGCAGCGTCCTTAGCGGGAGGATCAATGAGCAGTTCTTC

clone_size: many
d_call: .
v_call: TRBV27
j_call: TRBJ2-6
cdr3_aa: CASKQGAGANVLTF
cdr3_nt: TGTGCCAGCAAACAGGGAGCTGGGGCCAACGTCCTGACTTTC

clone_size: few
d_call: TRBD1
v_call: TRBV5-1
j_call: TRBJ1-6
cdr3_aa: CASSLAETGVSPLHF
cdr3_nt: TGCGCCAGCAGCTTGGCGGAGACAGGGGTTTCACCCCTCCACTTT

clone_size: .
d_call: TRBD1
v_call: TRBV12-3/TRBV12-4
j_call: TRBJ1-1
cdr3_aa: CASIGQGRNTEAFF
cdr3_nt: TGTGCCAGCATTGGACAGGGGAGGAACACTGAAGCTTTCTTT

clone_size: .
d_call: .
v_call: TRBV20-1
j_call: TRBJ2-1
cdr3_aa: CSTMRGGNNEQFF
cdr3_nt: TGCAGTACAATGCGAGGGGGAAACAATGAGCAGTTCTTC

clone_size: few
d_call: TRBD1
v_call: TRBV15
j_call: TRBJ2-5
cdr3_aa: CATSRGQQETQYF
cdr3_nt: TGTGCCACCAGCCGGGGACAGCAAGAGACCCAGTACTTC

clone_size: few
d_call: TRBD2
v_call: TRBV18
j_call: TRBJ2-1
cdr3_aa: CASSGRVLRDGFF
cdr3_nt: TGTGCCAGCTCAGGGAGGGTCCTGCGGGACGGCTTCTTC

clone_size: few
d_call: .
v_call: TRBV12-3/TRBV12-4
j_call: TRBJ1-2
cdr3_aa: CASSLWENYGYTF
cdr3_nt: TGTGCCAGCAGTTTGTGGGAGAACTATGGCTACACCTTC

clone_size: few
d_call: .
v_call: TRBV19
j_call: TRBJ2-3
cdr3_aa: CASRSSASTDTQYF
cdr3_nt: TGTGCCAGTAGGTCTAGCGCTAGCACAGATACGCAGTATTTT

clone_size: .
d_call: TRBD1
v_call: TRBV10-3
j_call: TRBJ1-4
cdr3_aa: CAISESTGAQFF
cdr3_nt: TGTGCCATCAGTGAGTCGACAGGGGCCCAGTTTTTT

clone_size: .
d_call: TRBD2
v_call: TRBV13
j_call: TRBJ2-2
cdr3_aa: CASSLSLGSGGARTGELFF
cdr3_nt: TGTGCCAGCAGCCTTTCCTTGGGTAGCGGGGGGGCCCGCACCGGGGAGCTGTTTTTT

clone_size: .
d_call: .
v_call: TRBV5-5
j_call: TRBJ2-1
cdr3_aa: CASSGSGTGTRYEQFF
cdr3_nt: TGTGCCAGCAGCGGATCAGGGACGGGAACGCGATACGAGCAGTTCTTC

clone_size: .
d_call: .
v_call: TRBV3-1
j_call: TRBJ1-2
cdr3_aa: CASSQAGLRGYTF
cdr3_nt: TGTGCCAGCAGCCAGGCAGGGCTTCGAGGCTACACCTTC

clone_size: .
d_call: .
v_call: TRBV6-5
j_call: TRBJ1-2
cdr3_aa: CASSSIDSYGYTF
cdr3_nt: TGTGCCAGCAGTTCCATCGACAGCTATGGCTACACCTTC

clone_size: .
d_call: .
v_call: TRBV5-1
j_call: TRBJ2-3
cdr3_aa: CASSLGAGASTDTQYF
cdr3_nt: TGCGCCAGCAGCTTGGGCGCAGGGGCAAGCACAGATACGCAGTATTTT

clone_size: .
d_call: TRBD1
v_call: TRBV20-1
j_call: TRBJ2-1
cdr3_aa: CSATGQGGRNEQFF
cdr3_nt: TGCAGTGCGACCGGACAGGGAGGTAGGAATGAGCAGTTCTTC

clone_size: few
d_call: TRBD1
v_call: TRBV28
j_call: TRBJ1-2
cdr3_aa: CASSTGQGAIGGYTF
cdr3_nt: TGTGCCAGCAGTACGGGACAGGGGGCGATAGGGGGCTACACCTTC

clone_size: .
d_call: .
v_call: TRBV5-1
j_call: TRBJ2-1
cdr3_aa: CASARGRGSSYNEQFF
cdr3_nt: TGCGCCAGCGCCCGAGGTCGGGGGAGCTCCTACAATGAGCAGTTCTTC

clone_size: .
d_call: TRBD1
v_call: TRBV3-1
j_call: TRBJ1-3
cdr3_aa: CASSRGTASGNTIYF
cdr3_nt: TGTGCCAGCAGCCGCGGGACAGCCTCTGGAAACACCATATATTTT

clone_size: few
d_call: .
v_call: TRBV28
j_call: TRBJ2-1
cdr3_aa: CATQMAGQPYNEQFF
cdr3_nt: TGTGCCACCCAGATGGCGGGACAGCCCTACAATGAGCAGTTCTTC

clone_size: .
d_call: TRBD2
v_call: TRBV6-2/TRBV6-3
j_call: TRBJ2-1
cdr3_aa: CASRDPGLAGGLSYNEQFF
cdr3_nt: TGTGCCAGCAGAGACCCCGGACTAGCGGGGGGCCTCTCCTACAATGAGCAGTTCTTC

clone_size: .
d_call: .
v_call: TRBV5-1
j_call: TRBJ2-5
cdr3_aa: CASSQSRAGETQYF
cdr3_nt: TGCGCCAGCAGCCAATCCAGGGCGGGGGAGACCCAGTACTTC

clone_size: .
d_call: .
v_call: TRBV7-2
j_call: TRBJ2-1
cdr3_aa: CASSRDMPWGPYNEQFF
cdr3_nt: TGTGCCAGCAGCCGGGACATGCCCTGGGGCCCCTACAATGAGCAGTTCTTC

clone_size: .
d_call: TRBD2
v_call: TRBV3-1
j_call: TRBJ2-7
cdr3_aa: CASSQAGTSGRFLSYEQYF
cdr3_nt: TGTGCCAGCAGCCAGGCCGGGACTAGCGGGAGGTTCCTATCCTACGAGCAGTACTTC

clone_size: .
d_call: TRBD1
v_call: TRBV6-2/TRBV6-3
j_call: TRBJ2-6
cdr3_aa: CASSLAPGQLNFSGANVLTF
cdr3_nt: TGTGCCAGCTCTCTGGCTCCGGGACAGCTGAATTTCTCTGGGGCCAACGTCCTGACTTTC

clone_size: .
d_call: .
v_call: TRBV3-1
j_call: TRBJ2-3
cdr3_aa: CASSQDSPNTQYF
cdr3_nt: TGTGCCAGCAGCCAAGATTCCCCGAATACGCAGTATTTT

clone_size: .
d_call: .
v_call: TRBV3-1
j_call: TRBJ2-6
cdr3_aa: CASSRTDGANVLTF
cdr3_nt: TGTGCCAGCAGCCGAACCGATGGGGCCAACGTCCTGACTTTC

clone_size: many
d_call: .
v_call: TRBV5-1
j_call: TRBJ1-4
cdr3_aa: CASSFSGPGGEKLFF
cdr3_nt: TGCGCCAGCAGCTTTTCGGGACCCGGAGGCGAAAAACTGTTTTTT

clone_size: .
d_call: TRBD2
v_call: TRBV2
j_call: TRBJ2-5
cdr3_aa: CATGEGGLAGETQYF
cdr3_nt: TGTGCCACCGGCGAGGGGGGACTAGCGGGAGAGACCCAGTACTTC

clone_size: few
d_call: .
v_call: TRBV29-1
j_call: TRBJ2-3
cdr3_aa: CSVEDTNTQYF
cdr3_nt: TGCAGCGTTGAAGATACCAATACGCAGTATTTT

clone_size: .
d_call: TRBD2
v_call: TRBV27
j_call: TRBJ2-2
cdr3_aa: CASRWTSISAGELFF
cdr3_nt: TGTGCCAGCAGATGGACTAGTATCTCCGCCGGGGAGCTGTTTTTT

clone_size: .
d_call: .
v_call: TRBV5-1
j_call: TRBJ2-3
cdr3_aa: CASSLSPGGDTQYF
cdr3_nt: TGCGCCAGCAGCCTGAGCCCTGGGGGGGATACGCAGTATTTT

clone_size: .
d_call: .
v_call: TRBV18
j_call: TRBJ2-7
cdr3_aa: CASSAPGRPYEQYF
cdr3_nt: TGTGCCAGCTCAGCGCCGGGGCGTCCCTACGAGCAGTACTTC

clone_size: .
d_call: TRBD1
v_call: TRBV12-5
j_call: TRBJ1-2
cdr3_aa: CASGPGQGGYYGYTF
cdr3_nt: TGTGCTAGTGGCCCGGGACAGGGGGGATACTATGGCTACACCTTC

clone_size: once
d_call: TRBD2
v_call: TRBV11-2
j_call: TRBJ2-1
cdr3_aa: CASSLGTSELNEQFF
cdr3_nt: TGTGCCAGCAGCTTAGGGACTAGCGAATTAAATGAGCAGTTCTTC

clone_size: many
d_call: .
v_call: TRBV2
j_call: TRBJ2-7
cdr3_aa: CASKDNSYEQYF
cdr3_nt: TGTGCCAGCAAGGATAACTCCTACGAGCAGTACTTC

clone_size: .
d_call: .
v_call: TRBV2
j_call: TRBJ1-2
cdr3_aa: CASSGANAYGYTF
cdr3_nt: TGTGCCAGCAGTGGGGCAAACGCCTATGGCTACACCTTC

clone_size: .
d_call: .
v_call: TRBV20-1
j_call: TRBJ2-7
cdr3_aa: CSARDRSDSYEQYF
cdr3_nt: TGCAGTGCTAGAGATCGCTCGGACTCCTACGAGCAGTACTTC

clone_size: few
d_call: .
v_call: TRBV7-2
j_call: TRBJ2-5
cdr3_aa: CASSPRTPQETQYF
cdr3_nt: TGTGCCAGCAGCCCCCGGACACCCCAAGAGACCCAGTACTTC

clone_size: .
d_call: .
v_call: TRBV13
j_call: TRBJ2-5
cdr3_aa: CASSLVVTSEKTQYF
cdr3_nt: TGTGCCAGCAGCTTAGTGGTCACTAGTGAGAAGACCCAGTACTTC

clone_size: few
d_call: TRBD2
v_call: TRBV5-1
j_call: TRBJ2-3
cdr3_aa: CASSQGTSGPIDTQYF
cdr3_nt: TGCGCCAGCAGCCAAGGGACTAGCGGCCCCATAGATACGCAGTATTTT

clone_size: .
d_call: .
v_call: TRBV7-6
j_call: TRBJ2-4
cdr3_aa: CASSPEAGKGNIQYF
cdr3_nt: TGTGCCAGCAGCCCCGAGGCGGGAAAGGGGAACATTCAGTACTTC

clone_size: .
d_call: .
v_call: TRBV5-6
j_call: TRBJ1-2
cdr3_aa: CASSFGFTSNYGYTF
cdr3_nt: TGTGCCAGCAGCTTCGGATTTACTTCGAACTATGGCTACACCTTC

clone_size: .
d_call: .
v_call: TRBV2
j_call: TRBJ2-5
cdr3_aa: CASSEEVQETQYF
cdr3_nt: TGTGCCAGCAGTGAAGAAGTACAAGAGACCCAGTACTTC

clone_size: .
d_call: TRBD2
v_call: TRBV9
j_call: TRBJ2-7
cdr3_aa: CASSVGGLAGVRGPYEQCF
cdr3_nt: TGTGCCAGCAGCGTAGGAGGACTAGCGGGAGTTCGGGGGCCCTACGAGCAGTGCTTC

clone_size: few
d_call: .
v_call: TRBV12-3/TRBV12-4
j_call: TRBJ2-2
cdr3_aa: CASSTGFPNTGELFF
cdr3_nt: TGTGCCAGCAGCACAGGGTTTCCGAACACCGGGGAGCTGTTTTTT

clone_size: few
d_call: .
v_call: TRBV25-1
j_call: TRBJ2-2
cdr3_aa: CASREQGNTGELFF
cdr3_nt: TGTGCCAGCAGAGAACAGGGAAACACCGGGGAGCTGTTTTTT

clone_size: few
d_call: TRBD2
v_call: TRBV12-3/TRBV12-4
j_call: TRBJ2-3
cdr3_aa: CASRPTSGGTDTQYF
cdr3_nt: TGTGCCAGCAGACCTACTAGCGGGGGCACAGATACGCAGTATTTT

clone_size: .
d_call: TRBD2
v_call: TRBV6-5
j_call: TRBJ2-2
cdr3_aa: CASSYPPRLAANTGELFF
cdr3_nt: TGTGCCAGCAGTTATCCCCCCCGCCTAGCGGCGAACACCGGGGAGCTGTTTTTT

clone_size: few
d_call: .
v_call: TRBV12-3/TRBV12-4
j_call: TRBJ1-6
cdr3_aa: CASTQTGRLNSPLHF
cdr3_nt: TGTGCCAGCACCCAGACAGGAAGATTAAATTCACCCCTCCACTTT

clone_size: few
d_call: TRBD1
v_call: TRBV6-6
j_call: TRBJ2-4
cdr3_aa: CASRRQGENIQYF
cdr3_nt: TGTGCCAGCAGAAGACAGGGAGAAAACATTCAGTACTTC

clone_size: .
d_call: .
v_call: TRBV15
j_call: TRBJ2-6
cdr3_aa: CATSPRGDRVLSGANVLTF
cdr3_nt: TGTGCCACCAGCCCCCGGGGAGACCGTGTCCTCTCTGGGGCCAACGTCCTGACTTTC

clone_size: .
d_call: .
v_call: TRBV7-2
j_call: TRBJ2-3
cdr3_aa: CASSFAGLSTDTQYF
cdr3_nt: TGTGCCAGCAGCTTCGCCGGGCTCAGCACAGATACGCAGTATTTT